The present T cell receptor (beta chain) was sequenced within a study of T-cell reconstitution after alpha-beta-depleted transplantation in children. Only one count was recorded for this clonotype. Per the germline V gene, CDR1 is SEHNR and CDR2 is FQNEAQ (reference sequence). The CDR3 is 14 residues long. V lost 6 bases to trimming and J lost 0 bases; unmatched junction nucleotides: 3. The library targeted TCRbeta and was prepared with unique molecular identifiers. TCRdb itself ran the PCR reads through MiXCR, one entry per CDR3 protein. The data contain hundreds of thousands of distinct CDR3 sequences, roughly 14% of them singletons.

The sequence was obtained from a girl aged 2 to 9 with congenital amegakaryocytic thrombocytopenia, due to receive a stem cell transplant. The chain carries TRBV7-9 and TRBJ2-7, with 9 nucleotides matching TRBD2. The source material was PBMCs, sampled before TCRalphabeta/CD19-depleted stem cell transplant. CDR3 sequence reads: CASRTSGPSYEQYF. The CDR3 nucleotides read TGTGCCAGCAGGACTAGCGGCCCCTCCTACGAGCAGTACTTC. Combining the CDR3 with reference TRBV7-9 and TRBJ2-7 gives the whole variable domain DTGVSQNPRHKITKRGQNVTFRCDPISEHNRLYWYRQTLGQGPEFLTYFQNEAQLEKSRLLSDRFSAERPKGSFSTLEIQRTEQGDSAMYLCASRTSGPSYEQYFGPGTRLTVT.